The rows below give T cell receptor beta chains drawn from one sample of a study of cytotoxic CD8 clonotypes in ibrutinib-treated CLL. Assay used: immunoSEQ multiplex PCR; TCRdb lists only in-frame clones, some missing. The sample includes some 76,000 clones, 70% to 90% of them seen just once. The source was PBMCs, collected after 24 months of ibrutinib treatment. All receptors derive from a human donor with chronic lymphocytic leukemia. CDR3s include the opening cysteine and the closing phenylalanine or tryptophan. The D gene is left open where the match is weak.

TRBJ1-1 | TRBV11-2 | . | TGTGCCAGCAGCTTAGAGGGCAGGGCTCTGAACACTGAAGCTTTCTTT | CASSLEGRALNTEAFF
TRBJ1-5 | TRBV12-1 | . | TGTGCCAGCAGCTTAGGGCGTGAGGCCCATCAGCCCCAGCATTTT | CASSLGREAHQPQHF
TRBJ2-7 | TRBV29-1 | . | TGCAGCGTTGACGCTCTAGGCGACGAGCAGTACTTC | CSVDALGDEQYF
TRBJ1-1 | TRBV4-2 | . | TGTGCCAGCAGCGCGGAAGGGGGGCGCAATCCTTTCTTT | CASSAEGGRNPFF
TRBJ2-3 | TRBV30 | TRBD1 | TGTGCCTGGAGTGTACCTTCGACAGGGGGGGCAGATACGCAGTATTTT | CAWSVPSTGGADTQYF
TRBJ2-1 | TRBV2 | TRBD1 | TGTGCCAGCATCGGGGACAGGGGGAATGAGCAGTTCTTC | CASIGDRGNEQFF
TRBJ2-1 | TRBV28 | TRBD2 | TGTGCCAGCAGTTTATGGAGGACTAGCGACAACAACAATGAGCAGTTCTTC | CASSLWRTSDNNNEQFF
TRBJ2-1 | TRBV19 | . | TGTGCCAGTAATCCGGGACGAAACAATGAGCAGTTCTTC | CASNPGRNNEQFF
TRBJ1-5 | TRBV7-8 | . | TGTGCCAGCAGCTTAATGGTAGGGAGGTTGGGTCGCAATCAGCCCCAGCATTTT | CASSLMVGRLGRNQPQHF
TRBJ2-1 | TRBV6-5 | . | TGTGCCACCACCGGGTCGGGGTACAATGAGCAGTTCTTC | CATTGSGYNEQFF
TRBJ1-2 | TRBV29-1 | . | TGCAGCGTCCATAGTGGGGGGAATGGCTACACCTTC | CSVHSGGNGYTF
TRBJ2-4 | TRBV4-3 | . | TGCGCCAGCAGCCAAGATCGGGTACCCCGAGTAGGTGACATTCAGTACTTC | CASSQDRVPRVGDIQYF
TRBJ1-1 | TRBV28 | . | TGTGCCAGCGGACGGGGTATGAACACTGAAGCTTTCTTT | CASGRGMNTEAFF
TRBJ2-7 | TRBV4-1 | . | TGCGCCAGCAGCCAACCGGGACCAGGTTTGTACGAGCAGTACTTC | CASSQPGPGLYEQYF
TRBJ1-2 | TRBV5-6 | TRBD1 | TGTGCCAGCAGCTTGGCCAACAGGGGGAGCCATGGCTACACCTTC | CASSLANRGSHGYTF
TRBJ2-3 | TRBV5-4 | TRBD2 | TGTGCCAGCAGCTCACGGGGGGGACTAGCGGGAGCCGTGGATACGCAGTATTTT | CASSSRGGLAGAVDTQYF
TRBJ1-4 | TRBV4-1 | . | TGCGCCAGCAGCCAGGTATACCCCTTGGCTAATGAAAAACTGTTTTTT | CASSQVYPLANEKLFF
TRBJ2-7 | TRBV9 | TRBD1 | TGTGCCAGCAGCGTAGGGACAGGGAAAACCTACGAGCAGTACTTC | CASSVGTGKTYEQYF
TRBJ1-5 | TRBV28 | . | TGTGCCAGCAGTTGGAGCAATCAGCCCCAGCATTTT | CASSWSNQPQHF
TRBJ2-7 | TRBV28 | . | TGTGCCAGCAGTTTGGGGGGATACCCCTACGAGCAGTACTTC | CASSLGGYPYEQYF
TRBJ2-5 | TRBV4-3 | . | TGCGCCAGAGTGGGGGTGGAGACCCAGTACTTC | CARVGVETQYF
TRBJ2-2 | TRBV2 | . | TGTGCCAGCAAGGTGGTCGGGGAGCTGTTTTTT | CASKVVGELFF